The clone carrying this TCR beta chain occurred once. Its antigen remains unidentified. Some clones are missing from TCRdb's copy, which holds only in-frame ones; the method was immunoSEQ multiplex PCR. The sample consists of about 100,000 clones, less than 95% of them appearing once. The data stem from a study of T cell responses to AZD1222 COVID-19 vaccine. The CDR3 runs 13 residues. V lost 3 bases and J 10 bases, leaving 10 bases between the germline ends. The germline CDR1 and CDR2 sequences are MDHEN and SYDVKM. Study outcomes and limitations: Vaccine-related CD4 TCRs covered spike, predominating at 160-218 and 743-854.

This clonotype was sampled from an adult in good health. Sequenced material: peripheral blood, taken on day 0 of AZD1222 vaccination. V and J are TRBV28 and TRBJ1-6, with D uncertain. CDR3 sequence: CASSFRIYSPLHF. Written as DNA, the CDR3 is TGTGCCAGCAGTTTCAGGATTTACTCACCCCTCCACTTT.